The 21 T cell receptor beta chains listed next were all sequenced from one sample in a study of T cell repertoires in cytomegalovirus infection. TCRdb ran MiXCR on the reads and lists one entry per CDR3 protein. Here the sample spans around 280,000 distinct CDR3 sequences, around 10% being singletons. The sequenced sample consisted of PBMCs. The receptors come from a human donor in good health (CMV status not recorded). Some clones in this sample may be carry-over from other donors' samples.

There are many counts of this clonotype. The chain combines TRBV2 with TRBJ1-6; possibly TRBD1 for D (6 bases). The germline CDR1 and CDR2 sequences are SNHLY and FYNNEI. The V end lost 6 bases, the J end lost 9 bases, and 12 bases lay between the germline ends. The CDR3 covers 13 residues. The CDR3 DNA follows: TGTGCCAGCAGGGGGACAATGGGTTCACCCCTCCACTTT. It yields the protein CASRGTMGSPLHF.

This clonotype occurred many times. A read error may produce the germline difference seen at one junction end. J is TRBJ2-5 and V is TRBV7-7; D is possibly TRBD2 (6 bases). The CDR3 sequence is 14 residues long. The germline V gene encodes CDR1 SSHAT and CDR2 FNYEAQ (reference sequence). The CDR3 DNA reads TGTGCTAGCAGCGCAGGCCTCGCGGGGGAGACCCAGTACTTC. Its translation: CASSAGLAGETQYF.

The chain combines TRBV29-1 with TRBJ2-3, with no clear D. V lost 1 base and J 1 base, leaving 9 bases between the germline ends. From germline, CDR1 is SQVTM and CDR2 ANQGSEA. The CDR3 runs 14 residues. The CDR3 spells CSVEGGPGTDTQYF. The CDR3 DNA reads as TGCAGCGTTGAAGGAGGACCTGGCACAGATACGCAGTATTTT.

This clonotype was found many times. The chain links TRBV6-6 to TRBJ1-5; D perhaps matches TRBD1 (6 bases). V lost 6 bases to trimming and J lost 7 bases, with 22 bases between them. Germline V gene sequence: CDR1 MNHNY, CDR2 SVGAGI (reference sequence). The CDR3 is 16 residues long. The CDR3 DNA reads TGTGCCAGCAGGTGGGGGGGCGCGAGGGAAGGCCAGCCCCAGCATTTT. Residues: CASRWGGAREGQPQHF.

In this sample, this clonotype turned up many times. This chain connects TRBV6-5 to TRBJ1-2; unclear D gene. Germline assignment: CDR1 MNHEY and CDR2 SVGAGI. Trimming stripped 0 bases from V and 0 bases from J, with 11 bases between. This CDR3 has 16 residues. CDR3 sequence reads: CASSYSSAVANYGYTF. DNA for the CDR3: TGTGCCAGCAGTTACTCGTCGGCCGTAGCTAACTATGGCTACACCTTC.

This chain joins TRBV5-1 and TRBJ2-1; TRBD1 might be the D (6 bases). The CDR3 covers 14 residues. Germline V gene data show CDR1 as SGHRS and CDR2 as YFSETQ. Between the trimmed V and J ends, which lost 2 bases and 2 bases, there was a span of 8 bases. Written as DNA, the CDR3 is TGCGCCAGCAGCTTCCGGGACACCTACAATGAGCAGTTCTTC. It codes for CASSFRDTYNEQFF.

This clonotype was recorded many times. The chain uses TRBV29-1 and TRBJ2-3; TRBD1 aligns across 7 bases. CDR1 and CDR2 from the germline V gene are SQVTM and ANQGSEA. Trimming at V came to 5 bases and at J to 5 bases, leaving 10 bases not matched to a gene. CDR3 length: 14 amino acids. The CDR3 nucleotides are TGCAGCGTTTCCTATGGGACAGCCAAAGATACGCAGTATTTT. Translation gives CSVSYGTAKDTQYF.

This clonotype was detected many times. The chain employs TRBV7-9 and TRBJ1-1; TRBD1 is a possible D gene (5 bases). CDR3 length: 15 residues. The germline V and J ends were trimmed by 5 bases and 0 bases, with 13 bases remaining between them. Germline CDR1 is SEHNR and CDR2 is FQNEAQ (reference sequence). The CDR3 region is CASSLDGGLNTEAFF. CDR3 sequence (DNA): TGTGCCAGCAGCCTGGATGGGGGATTGAACACTGAAGCTTTCTTT.

On this clonotype itself: A clone one base away is much larger, so this may be a read error. The chain links TRBV6-2 or TRBV6-3 to TRBJ2-2; D unresolved. The CDR3 is 18 amino acids. V lost 7 bases and J lost 5, with 26 bases in between. CDR1 is MNHEY, CDR2 SVGEGT, per germline. CDR3 residues: CASNFRGNGGPQTGELFF. DNA of the CDR3: TGTGCCAGCAACTTTCGTGGGAACGGCGGCCCTCAGACCGGGGAGCTGTTTTTT.

The table lists this clonotype with many counts. For the CDR3, the DNA is TGTGCCAGCAGCCCCCCCGGGAGGCGGTGGGGGTACAATGAGCAGTTCTTC. Amino acids: CASSPPGRRWGYNEQFF. The rearrangement uses TRBV6-2 or TRBV6-3 and TRBJ2-1; 7 bases fit TRBD2. From germline, CDR1 is MNHEY and CDR2 SVGEGT. The CDR3 totals 17 residues. J gave up 4 bases and V 6 bases, and 15 bases lay outside the gene matches.

V and J are TRBV20-1 and TRBJ1-1, with a possible D match to TRBD1 (5 bases). CDR1 is DFQATT, CDR2 SNEGSKA, per germline (reference sequence). With 4 bases removed from V and 0 bases from J, the gap between germline ends came to 12 bases. The CDR3 is made up of 14 amino acids. In DNA, the CDR3 is TGCAGTGCTATTGATGAGGGGTTGAACACTGAAGCTTTCTTT. Protein sequence: CSAIDEGLNTEAFF.

This clonotype was picked up many times. The chain joins TRBV20-1 to TRBJ1-6; D gene unclear. CDR3 length equals 14 residues. Trimming removed 1 base from V and 9 bases from J, with 13 bases in between. Germline CDR1 DFQATT, CDR2 SNEGSKA (reference sequence). The CDR3 is CSARGSGFGSPLHF. CDR3 coding DNA: TGCAGTGCTAGAGGGAGCGGTTTTGGTTCACCCCTCCACTTT.

CDR3 sequence reads: CASSRFSSAGELFF. Written as DNA, the CDR3 is TGTGCCAGCAGTAGATTTTCTTCCGCCGGGGAGCTGTTTTTT. The chain recombines TRBV6-1 with TRBJ2-2; no clear D. The germline V gene encodes CDR1 MNHNS and CDR2 SASEGT. With 5 bases removed from V and 6 bases from J, the gap between germline ends came to 13 bases. The CDR3 is 14 amino acids.

The table lists this clonotype with a few counts. The rearrangement links TRBV9 to TRBJ2-2; a weak D match, TRBD1 (5 bases). This CDR3 is 15 amino acids long. CDR1 and CDR2 from the germline V gene are SGDLS and YYNGEE. The V end was cut by 4 bases, the J end by 6 bases, with 16 bases between. CDR3: CASSTAGHGAGELFF. CDR3 sequence (DNA): TGTGCCAGCAGCACCGCAGGGCATGGCGCCGGGGAGCTGTTTTTT.

This clonotype was detected many times. V gene TRBV7-9 combines with J gene TRBJ2-5; D possibly corresponds to TRBD2 (5 bases). The V end was cut by 5 bases, the J end by 0 bases, with 19 bases between. CDR1 and CDR2 (germline): SEHNR, FQNEAQ (reference sequence). The CDR3 sequence is 17 residues long. The CDR3 loop is CASSLYGRGLDQETQYF. In DNA form, the CDR3 reads TGTGCCAGCAGCCTCTATGGACGGGGATTGGACCAAGAGACCCAGTACTTC.

This clonotype was found a few times. This chain joins TRBV29-1 and TRBJ1-4; no firm D call. Trimming pared 7 bases from V and 6 bases from J, leaving 12 bases between. The CDR3 has 12 amino acids. Germline assignment: CDR1 SQVTM and CDR2 ANQGSEA. This chain's CDR3 is CSADEGHEKLFF. CDR3 coding DNA: TGCAGCGCGGACGAGGGCCATGAAAAACTGTTTTTT.

V and J are TRBV10-3 and TRBJ2-7, with D perhaps TRBD1 (6 bases). CDR1 and CDR2 (germline): ENHRY, SYGVKD. The CDR3 is 14 amino acids. Trimming shortened V by 8 bases and J by 1 base, and 15 bases separated the two germline ends. CDR3 in DNA: TGTGCCATCTCCACGGGGCAGGGGTCCTACGAGCAGTACGTC. It translates to CAISTGQGSYEQYV.

This clonotype was found many times. The chain combines TRBV20-1 with TRBJ2-3; D not resolved. V was trimmed by 6 bases and J by 2 bases, leaving 6 bases between them. This CDR3 has 11 amino acids. Germline CDR1 and CDR2: DFQATT and SNEGSKA (reference sequence). CDR3 region: CSADHTDTQYF. The CDR3 DNA follows: TGCAGTGCAGACCACACAGATACGCAGTATTTT.

CDR3 region: CASSLDYSLTGELFF. CDR3 bases: TGTGCCAGCAGCTTAGATTATTCTCTTACCGGGGAGCTGTTTTTT. The chain has TRBV11-2 and TRBJ2-2; no clear D. V was cut by 0 bases and J by 5 bases, with 10 bases left in between. Germline V gene data show CDR1 as SGHAT and CDR2 as FQNNGV. CDR3 size: 15 residues.

This clonotype occurred many times. The chain joins TRBV20-1 to TRBJ1-6; 8 nucleotides align to TRBD1. This CDR3 is 14 amino acids long. With 1 base clipped from V and 9 bases from J, the junction kept 5 bases outside the gene matches. The V gene's germline CDR1 is DFQATT and CDR2 SNEGSKA (reference sequence). In DNA, the CDR3 is TGCAGTGCTAGAGTGGACAGGGACGTTTCACCCCTCCACTTT. It translates to CSARVDRDVSPLHF.

This clonotype has at least ten counts. The chain combines TRBV6-2 or TRBV6-3 with TRBJ1-4, with a weak D call TRBD1 (5 bases). Germline assignment: CDR1 MNHEY and CDR2 SVGEGT. Trimming left V 6 bases short and J 0 bases short, with 14 bases between. The CDR3 has 16 amino acids. The CDR3 region is CASRTDNTATNEKLFF. The CDR3 DNA is TGTGCCAGCAGAACGGACAACACAGCAACTAATGAAAAACTGTTTTTT.